A single sample is the source of the 8 T cell receptor beta chains below, sequenced in a study of cytomegalovirus exposure and HLA in healthy donors. Use of 60 Vbeta and 13 Jbeta primers characterized the PCR. Data came from immunoSEQ multiplex PCR; TCRdb stores just in-frame clones and leaves some out. The repertoire includes some 150,000 clones, approximately 70% of them detected once, and around 15% sits in the top ten. Sequencing input: PBMCs. The source is a human donor in good health.

CDR3 nucleotide sequence: TGTGCCAGCAGCCCGGGACAGGGGATGGATGGCTACACCTTC. As protein: CASSPGQGMDGYTF. This sequence joins TRBV9 and TRBJ1-2; 10 positions agree with TRBD1. The CDR3 has 14 amino acids. With V trimmed by 4 bases and J by 6 bases, 6 bases remained unmatched. CDR1 is SGDLS and CDR2 is YYNGEE in the germline V gene.

This chain connects TRBV27 to TRBJ2-7; 9 bases line up with TRBD2. Matching the DNA end better, TRBJ2-1 makes the J call doubtful. CDR1 and CDR2 from the germline V gene are MNHEY and SMNVEV (reference sequence). The CDR3 totals 17 residues. The CDR3 loop is CASSLLSPSGAYNEQFF. CDR3 coding DNA: TGTGCCAGCAGTTTATTATCCCCTAGCGGGGCGTACAATGAGCAGTTCTTC.

CDR3 sequence (DNA): TGTGCCAGCAGTTCCCGGACTAGCGCGTACAATGAGCAGTTCTTC. It yields the protein CASSSRTSAYNEQFF. V usage is TRBV6-5 and J usage is TRBJ2-1, with 9 bases matching TRBD2. The CDR3 is 15 amino acids. The V gene's germline CDR1 is MNHEY and CDR2 SVGAGI. The J segment lost 4 bases and the V segment lost 4 bases, leaving 5 bases of the junction unmatched.

This clone was detected once. The V and J genes are TRBV5-1 and TRBJ2-2, with 7 nucleotides matching TRBD1. Germline-derived CDR1 and CDR2 are SGHRS and YFSETQ. The CDR3 is made up of 16 amino acids. Losses at the gene ends were 4 bases for V and 5 bases for J; bases not matched to a gene: 11. The CDR3 region has the DNA TGCGCCAGCAGCCCCGGGGCAGGGGGATGGACCGGGGAGCTGTTTTTT. Its protein product is CASSPGAGGWTGELFF.

The chain combines TRBV18 with TRBJ2-7; the D gene is possibly TRBD2 (6 bases). Germline-derived CDR1 and CDR2 are KGHSH and LQKENI. The CDR3 length is 15 residues. Trimming took off 2 bases at V and 4 bases at J, with 15 bases between the two ends. CDR3 DNA sequence: TGTGCCAGCTCACCATCGGGGCGGGAAAAATACGAGCAGTACTTC. It yields the protein CASSPSGREKYEQYF.

The chain uses TRBV6-6 and TRBJ2-2; 11 nucleotides agree with TRBD1. Germline V lookup: CDR1 MNHNY, CDR2 SVGAGI (reference sequence). The CDR3 totals 16 residues. The trim removed 2 bases at V and 7 bases at J, leaving 6 bases unmatched. CDR3: CASSYPDRGLGGELFF. The DNA of the CDR3 is TGTGCCAGCAGTTACCCGGACAGGGGGCTTGGCGGGGAGCTGTTTTTT.

This clone was counted between two and nine times. The chain is built from TRBV5-1 and TRBJ2-7; a weak D match, TRBD2 (6 bases). Trimming stripped 2 bases from V and 2 bases from J, with 14 bases between. The CDR3 runs to 15 residues. Germline-derived CDR1 and CDR2 are SGHRS and YFSETQ. CDR3 region: CASSFGGQNTYEQYF. The CDR3 DNA sequence: TGCGCCAGCAGCTTCGGGGGTCAAAACACCTACGAGCAGTACTTC. Complete variable domain (other parts from reference TRBV5-1 and TRBJ2-7): KAGVTQTPRYLIKTRGQQVTLSCSPISGHRSVSWYQQTPGQGLQFLFEYFSETQRNKGNFPGRFSGRQFSNSRSEMNVSTLELGDSALYLCASSFGGQNTYEQYFGPGTRLTVT.

The CDR3 sequence: CASSGAGRGAFYGYTF. As DNA, the CDR3 is TGTGCCAGCAGTGGAGCGGGCCGGGGGGCTTTCTATGGCTACACCTTC. V usage is TRBV2 and J usage is TRBJ1-2; a possible D gene is TRBD1 (6 bases). This CDR3 spans 16 amino acids. Germline V gene sequence: CDR1 SNHLY, CDR2 FYNNEI. V was shortened by 4 bases and J by 4 bases, with 19 bases between the two germline ends.